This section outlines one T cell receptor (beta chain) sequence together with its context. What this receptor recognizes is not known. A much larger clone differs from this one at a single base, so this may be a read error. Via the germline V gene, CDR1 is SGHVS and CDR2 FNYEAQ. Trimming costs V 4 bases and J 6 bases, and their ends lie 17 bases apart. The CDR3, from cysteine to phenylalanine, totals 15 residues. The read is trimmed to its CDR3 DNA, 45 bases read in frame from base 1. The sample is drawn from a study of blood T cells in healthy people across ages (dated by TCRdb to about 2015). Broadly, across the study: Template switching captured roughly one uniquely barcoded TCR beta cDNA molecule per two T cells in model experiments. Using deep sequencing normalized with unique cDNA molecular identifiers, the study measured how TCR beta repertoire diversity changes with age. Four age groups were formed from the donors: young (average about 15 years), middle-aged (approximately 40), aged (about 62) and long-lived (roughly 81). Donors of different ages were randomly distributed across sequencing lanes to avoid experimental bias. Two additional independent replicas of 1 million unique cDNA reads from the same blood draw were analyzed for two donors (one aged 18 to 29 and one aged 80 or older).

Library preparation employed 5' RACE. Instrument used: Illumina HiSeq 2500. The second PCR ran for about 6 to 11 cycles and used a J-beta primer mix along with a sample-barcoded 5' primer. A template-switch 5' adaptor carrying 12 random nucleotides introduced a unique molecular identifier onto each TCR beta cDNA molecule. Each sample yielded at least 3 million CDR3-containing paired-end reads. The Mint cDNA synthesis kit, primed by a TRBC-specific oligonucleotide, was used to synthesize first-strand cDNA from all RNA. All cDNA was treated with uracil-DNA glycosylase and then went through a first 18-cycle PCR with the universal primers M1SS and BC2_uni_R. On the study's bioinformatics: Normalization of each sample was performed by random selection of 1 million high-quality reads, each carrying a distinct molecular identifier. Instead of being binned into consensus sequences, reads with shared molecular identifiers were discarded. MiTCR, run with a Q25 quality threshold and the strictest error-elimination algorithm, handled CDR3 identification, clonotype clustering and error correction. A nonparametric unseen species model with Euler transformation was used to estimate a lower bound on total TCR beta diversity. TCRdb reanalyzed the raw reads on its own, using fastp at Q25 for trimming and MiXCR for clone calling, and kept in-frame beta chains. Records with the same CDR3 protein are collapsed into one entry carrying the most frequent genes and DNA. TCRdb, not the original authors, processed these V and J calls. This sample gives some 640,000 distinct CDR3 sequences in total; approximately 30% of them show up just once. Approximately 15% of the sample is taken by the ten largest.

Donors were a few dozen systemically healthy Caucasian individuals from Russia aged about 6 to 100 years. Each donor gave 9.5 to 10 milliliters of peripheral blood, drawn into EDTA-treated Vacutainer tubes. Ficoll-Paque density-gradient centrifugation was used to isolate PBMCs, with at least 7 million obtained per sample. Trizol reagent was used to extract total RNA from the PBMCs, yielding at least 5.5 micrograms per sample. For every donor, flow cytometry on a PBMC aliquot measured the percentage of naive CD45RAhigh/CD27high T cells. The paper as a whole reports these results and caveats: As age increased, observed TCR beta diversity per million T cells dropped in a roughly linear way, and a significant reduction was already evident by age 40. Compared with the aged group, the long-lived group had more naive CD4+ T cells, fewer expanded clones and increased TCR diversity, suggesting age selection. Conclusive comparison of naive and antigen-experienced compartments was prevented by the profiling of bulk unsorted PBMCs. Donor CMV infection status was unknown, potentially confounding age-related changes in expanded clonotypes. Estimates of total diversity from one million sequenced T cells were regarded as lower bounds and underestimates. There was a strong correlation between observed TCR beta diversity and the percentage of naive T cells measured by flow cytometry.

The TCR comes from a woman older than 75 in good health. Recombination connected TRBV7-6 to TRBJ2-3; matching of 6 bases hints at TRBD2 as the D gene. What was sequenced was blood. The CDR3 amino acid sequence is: CASSSGLPGWDTQYF. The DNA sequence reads TGTGCCAGCAGCTCGGGACTTCCGGGGTGGGATACGCAGTATTTT.